What follows is one TCR beta chain and its context. The antigen is undetermined. The repertoire was sequenced with immunoSEQ multiplex PCR; TCRdb's copy has only in-frame clones and lacks some. The sample includes some 100,000 clones, roughly 84% seen only once; the top ten take roughly 1%. This specimen belongs to a study of graft-versus-host responses after intestinal transplantation. Across the whole study: Every recipient had anti-thymocyte globulin induction and two to three years of tacrolimus plus steroids. Findings and limits, study-wide: Allograft clonal ratios (graft-versus-host to host-versus-graft) were high in patients who had graft-donor T cell macrochimerism. Present in recipient marrow, GvH clones included some that appeared first in ileum or blood.

The input for sequencing was unstimulated CD4+ T cells sorted from spleen or lymph node cells, taken before transplant. The clonotype originates from a human donor who was the organ donor for an intestinal transplant.

The CDR3, as DNA: TGTGCCATCAGTGACGGAATGAACACTGAAGCTTTCTTT. It is translated as CAISDGMNTEAFF. The rearrangement uses TRBV10-3 and TRBJ1-1; no reliable D call. Trimming took 3 bases from V and 0 from J, leaving 5 bases between them. Germline assignment: CDR1 ENHRY and CDR2 SYGVKD. This CDR3 comprises 13 residues.